The 4 T cell receptor beta chains below were found in one sample sequenced in a study of cytomegalovirus exposure and HLA in healthy donors. The PCR used 60 Vbeta and 13 Jbeta primers. Libraries were prepared by immunoSEQ multiplex PCR; TCRdb keeps only in-frame clonotypes and omits some of them. The data hold 150,000 to 200,000 clones, with roughly 80% observed a single time. Input material: PBMCs. The origin of the receptors is a male donor in good health and CMV-seropositive.

The chain carries TRBV2 and TRBJ2-7, with 9 positions matching TRBD2. Trimming at V came to 11 bases and at J to 3 bases, leaving 17 bases not matched to a gene. Germline lookup yields CDR1 SNHLY and CDR2 FYNNEI. This CDR3 contains 16 residues. CDR3 loop: CAGIDDASGTFYEQYF. In DNA form, the CDR3 reads TGTGCCGGCATTGACGACGCTAGCGGGACTTTCTACGAGCAGTACTTC.

By its share, this clone is large. The chain links TRBV6-6 to TRBJ2-1, with D perhaps TRBD1 (6 bases). Trimming removed 2 bases at V and 7 bases at J, with 12 bases between. CDR3 length: 14 residues. Germline values: CDR1 MNHNY, CDR2 SVGAGI (reference sequence). CDR3 amino acids: CASSYGAGVNEQFF. In DNA form, the CDR3 reads TGTGCCAGCAGTTACGGGGCAGGGGTAAATGAGCAGTTCTTC.

This clone has more than one count but fewer than ten. The genes are TRBV7-9 and TRBJ2-5, with TRBD2 matching 9 bases. V lost 4 bases, J lost 0 bases, and 6 bases stayed unmatched. The CDR3 has 16 residues. Germline loops: CDR1 SEHNR, CDR2 FQNEAQ (reference sequence). The CDR3 DNA follows: TGTGCCAGCAGCTGGGGGGCTAGCGGGAACCAAGAGACCCAGTACTTC. Amino acids: CASSWGASGNQETQYF.

This CDR3 is CASSLGGKETQYF. The CDR3, as DNA: TGTGCCAGTAGTCTGGGAGGGAAAGAGACCCAGTACTTC. The V gene is TRBV19, the J gene TRBJ2-5; 7 nucleotides align to TRBD2. The V and J ends lost 5 bases and 3 bases, in that order; junction bases with no gene match: 3. The germline gives CDR1 LNHDA, CDR2 SQIVND (reference sequence). This CDR3 spans 13 amino acids.